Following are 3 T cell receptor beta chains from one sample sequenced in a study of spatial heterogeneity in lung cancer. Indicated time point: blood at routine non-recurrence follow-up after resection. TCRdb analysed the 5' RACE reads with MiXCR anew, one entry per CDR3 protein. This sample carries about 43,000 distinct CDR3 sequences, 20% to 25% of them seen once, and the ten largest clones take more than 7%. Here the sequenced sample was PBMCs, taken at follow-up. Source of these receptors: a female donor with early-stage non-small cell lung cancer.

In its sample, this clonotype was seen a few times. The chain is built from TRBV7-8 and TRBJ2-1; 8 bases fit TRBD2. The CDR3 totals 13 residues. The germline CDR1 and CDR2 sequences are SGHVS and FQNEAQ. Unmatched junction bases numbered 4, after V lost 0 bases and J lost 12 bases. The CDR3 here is CASSLAAREGQFF. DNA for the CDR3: TGTGCCAGCAGCTTAGCGGCTCGGGAGGGGCAGTTCTTC.

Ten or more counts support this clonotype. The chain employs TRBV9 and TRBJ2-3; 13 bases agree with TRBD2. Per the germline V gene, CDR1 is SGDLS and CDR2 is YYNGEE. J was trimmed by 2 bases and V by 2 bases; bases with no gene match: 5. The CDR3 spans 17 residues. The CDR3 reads CASSVAGTSGATDTQYF. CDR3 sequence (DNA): TGTGCCAGCAGCGTTGCCGGGACTAGCGGGGCCACAGATACGCAGTATTTT.

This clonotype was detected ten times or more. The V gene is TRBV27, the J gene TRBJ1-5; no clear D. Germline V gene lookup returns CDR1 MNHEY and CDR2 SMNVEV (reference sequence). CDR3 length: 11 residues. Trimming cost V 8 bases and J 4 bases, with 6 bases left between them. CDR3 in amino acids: CASGINQPQHF. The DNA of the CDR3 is TGTGCCAGCGGCATAAATCAGCCCCAGCATTTT.